The rows below give T cell receptor beta chains drawn from one sample of a study of circulating CD8 cells and anti-PD-1 response in melanoma. TCRdb itself ran the reads through MiXCR, one entry per CDR3 protein. The table has around 1,500 distinct CDR3 sequences, 6.5% to 7.5% seen once. Specimen: CD8+ T cells from PBMCs, collected at baseline or after one month of anti-PD-1 therapy (not recorded which). These receptors were collected from a human donor with melanoma. The conserved cysteine and the conserved F or W are not part of the CDR3 here.

TRBV28	ASSLPSAGEVRNAKNIQY
TRBV19	ASSIGGYWQF
TRBV19	ASSILDNQPQH
TRBV7-3	ASSTHRATNEKLF
TRBV19	ASRQASGSSNEQF
TRBV6-5	ASSQTENSNQPQH
TRBV27	ASSISSGGYNEQF
TRBV27	ASSLNGNQPQH
TRBV29-1	SGQPTVMNTEAF
TRBV7-9	ASTPGQGPEAF
TRBV5-1	ASSFPRAPSANTGELF
TRBV29-1	SVEDRNLPYEQY
TRBV19	ASSISGHNTGELF
TRBV19	ASSTRTADGETQY
TRBV19	ASTPGASGYNEQF
TRBV7-3	ASSLVVGAPTDTQY
TRBV24-1	ATSGTEVAYNEQF
TRBV28	ASGDRDRGPEQY
TRBV5-6	ASEIQGFSNTEAF
TRBV19	ASSITGTSYEQY
TRBV28	ASSLRELATNEKLF
TRBV20-1	SARAREGSYNEQF
TRBV27	ASSFLHTSGSSYEQY
TRBV6-6	ASSLGETQY
TRBV4-2	ASSQEKTGWTGELF
TRBV3-1	ASSQETDRHTEAF
TRBV19	ASSRGGPNTEAF
TRBV27	ASSFGARPLH
TRBV27	ASSPSGGARKTQY
TRBV29-1	SVDHTGELF
TRBV24-1	ATSDWDRGPTDTQY
TRBV7-2	ASTLLPRTGDPNEQF
TRBV19	ASAKGETQY